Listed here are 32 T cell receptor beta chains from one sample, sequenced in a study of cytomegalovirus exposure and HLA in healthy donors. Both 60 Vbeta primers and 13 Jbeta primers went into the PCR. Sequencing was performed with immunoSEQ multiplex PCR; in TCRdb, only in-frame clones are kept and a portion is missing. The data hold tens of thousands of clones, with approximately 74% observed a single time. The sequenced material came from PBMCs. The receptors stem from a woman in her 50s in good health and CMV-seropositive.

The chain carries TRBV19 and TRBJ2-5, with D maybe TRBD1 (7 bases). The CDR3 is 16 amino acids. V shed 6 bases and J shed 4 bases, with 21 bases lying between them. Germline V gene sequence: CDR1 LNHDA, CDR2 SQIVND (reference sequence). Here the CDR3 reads CASSLPGTEGGETQYF. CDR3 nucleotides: TGTGCCAGTAGCCTACCCGGGACAGAGGGAGGAGAGACCCAGTACTTC.

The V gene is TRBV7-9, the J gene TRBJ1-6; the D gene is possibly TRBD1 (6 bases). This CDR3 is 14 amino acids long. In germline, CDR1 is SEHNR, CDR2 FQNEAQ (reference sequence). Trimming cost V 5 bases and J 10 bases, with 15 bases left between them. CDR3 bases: TGTGCCAGCAGCCGGGACAAGGTGGAATCACCCCTCCACTTT. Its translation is CASSRDKVESPLHF.

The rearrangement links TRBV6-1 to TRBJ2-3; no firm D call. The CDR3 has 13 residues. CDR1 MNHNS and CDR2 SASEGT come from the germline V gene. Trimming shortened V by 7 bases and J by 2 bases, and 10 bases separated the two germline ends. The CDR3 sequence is CASTLFHTDTQYF. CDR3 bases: TGTGCCAGCACACTCTTTCACACAGATACGCAGTATTTT.

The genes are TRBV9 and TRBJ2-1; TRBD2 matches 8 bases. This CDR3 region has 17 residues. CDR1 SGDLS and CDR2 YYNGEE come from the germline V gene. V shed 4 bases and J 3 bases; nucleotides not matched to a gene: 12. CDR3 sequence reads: CASSSVASGPDYNEQFF. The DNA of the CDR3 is TGTGCCAGCAGCTCAGTGGCTAGCGGGCCGGACTACAATGAGCAGTTCTTC. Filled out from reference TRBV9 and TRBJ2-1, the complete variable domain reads DSGVTQTPKHLITATGQRVTLRCSPRSGDLSVYWYQQSLDQGLQFLIQYYNGEERAKGNILERFSAQQFPDLHSELNLSSLELGDSALYFCASSSVASGPDYNEQFFGPGTRLTVL.

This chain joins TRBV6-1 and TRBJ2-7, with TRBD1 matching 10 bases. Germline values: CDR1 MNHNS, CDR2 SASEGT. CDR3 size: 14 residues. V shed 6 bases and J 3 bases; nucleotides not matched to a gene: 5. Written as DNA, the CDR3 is TGTGCCAGCAGGGCCGGGACAGGGGACTACGAGCAGTACTTC. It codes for CASRAGTGDYEQYF.

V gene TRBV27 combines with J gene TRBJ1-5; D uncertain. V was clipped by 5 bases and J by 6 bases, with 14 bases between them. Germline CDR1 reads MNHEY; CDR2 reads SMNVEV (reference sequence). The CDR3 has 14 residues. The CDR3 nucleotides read TGTGCCAGCAGTCCGTCCGCCCGGGGTCAGCCCCAGCATTTT. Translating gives CASSPSARGQPQHF.

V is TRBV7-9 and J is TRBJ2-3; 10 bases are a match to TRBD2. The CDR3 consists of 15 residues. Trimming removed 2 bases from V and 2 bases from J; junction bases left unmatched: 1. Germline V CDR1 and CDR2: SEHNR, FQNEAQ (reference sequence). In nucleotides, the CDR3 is TGTGCCAGCAGCTTAACTAGCGGGATCACAGATACGCAGTATTTT. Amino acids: CASSLTSGITDTQYF. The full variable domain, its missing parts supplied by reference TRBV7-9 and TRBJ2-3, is DTGVSQNPRHKITKRGQNVTFRCDPISEHNRLYWYRQTLGQGPEFLTYFQNEAQLEKSRLLSDRFSAERPKGSFSTLEIQRTEQGDSAMYLCASSLTSGITDTQYFGPGTRLTVL.

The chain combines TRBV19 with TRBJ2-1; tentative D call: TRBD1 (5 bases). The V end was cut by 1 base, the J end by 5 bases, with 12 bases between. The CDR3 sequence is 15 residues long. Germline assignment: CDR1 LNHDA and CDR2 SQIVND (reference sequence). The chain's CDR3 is CASSIASWGNNEQFF. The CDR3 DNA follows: TGTGCCAGTAGTATAGCCAGTTGGGGCAACAATGAGCAGTTCTTC.

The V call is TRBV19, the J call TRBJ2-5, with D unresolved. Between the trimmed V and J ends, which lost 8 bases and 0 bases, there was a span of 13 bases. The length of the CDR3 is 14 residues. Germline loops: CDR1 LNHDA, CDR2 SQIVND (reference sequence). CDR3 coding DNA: TGTGCCAGTGGTACGTCAGGATACCAAGAGACCCAGTACTTC. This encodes CASGTSGYQETQYF.

Here the CDR3 reads CASSFNALAVNEQFF. The CDR3 region has the DNA TGTGCCAGCAGCTTTAACGCGCTAGCGGTCAATGAGCAGTTCTTC. The gene calls are TRBV13 and TRBJ2-1; 7 bases line up with TRBD2. CDR1 and CDR2 (germline): PRHDT, FYEKMQ (reference sequence). The CDR3 is 15 residues long. Trimming took 3 bases from V and 6 from J; bases not matched to a gene: 8.

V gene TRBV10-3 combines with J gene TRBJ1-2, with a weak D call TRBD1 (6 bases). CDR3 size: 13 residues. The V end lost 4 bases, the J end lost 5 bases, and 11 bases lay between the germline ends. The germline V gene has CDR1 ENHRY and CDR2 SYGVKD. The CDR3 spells CAISVSGDYGYTF. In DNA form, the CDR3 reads TGTGCCATCAGTGTTTCAGGGGATTATGGCTACACCTTC.

The CDR3, as DNA: TGTGCCAGCAGCGTCGGGACTAGCGTGGGCACAGATACGCAGTATTTT. Its translation: CASSVGTSVGTDTQYF. The V gene is TRBV9, the J gene TRBJ2-3, with 10 bases identical to TRBD2. Germline V gene lookup returns CDR1 SGDLS and CDR2 YYNGEE. The CDR3 sequence is 16 residues long. Trimming at V came to 2 bases and at J to 1 base, leaving 4 bases not matched to a gene.

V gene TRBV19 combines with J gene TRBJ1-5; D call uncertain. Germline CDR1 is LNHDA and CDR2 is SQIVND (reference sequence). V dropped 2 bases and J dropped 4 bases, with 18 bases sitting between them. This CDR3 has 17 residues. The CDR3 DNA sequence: TGTGCCAGTAGTATACACCCCCGGGGAGCGAGGAATCAGCCCCAGCATTTT. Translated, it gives CASSIHPRGARNQPQHF.

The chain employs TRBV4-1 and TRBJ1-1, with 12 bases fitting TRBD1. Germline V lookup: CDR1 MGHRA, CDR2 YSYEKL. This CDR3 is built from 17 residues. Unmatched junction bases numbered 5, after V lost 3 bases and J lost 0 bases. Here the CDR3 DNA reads TGCGCCAGCAGCCAGGGGACAGGGGGCAGAGTGAACACTGAAGCTTTCTTT. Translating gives CASSQGTGGRVNTEAFF.

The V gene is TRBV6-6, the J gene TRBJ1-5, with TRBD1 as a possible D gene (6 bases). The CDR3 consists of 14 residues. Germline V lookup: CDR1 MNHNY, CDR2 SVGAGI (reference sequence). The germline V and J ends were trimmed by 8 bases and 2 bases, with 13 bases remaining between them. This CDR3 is CASFSNRGNQPQHF. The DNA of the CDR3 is TGTGCCAGCTTTAGCAACAGGGGCAATCAGCCCCAGCATTTT.

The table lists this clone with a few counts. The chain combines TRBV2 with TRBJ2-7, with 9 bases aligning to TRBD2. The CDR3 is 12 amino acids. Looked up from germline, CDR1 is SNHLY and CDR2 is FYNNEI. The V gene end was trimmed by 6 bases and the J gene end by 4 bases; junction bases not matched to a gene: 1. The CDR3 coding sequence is TGTGCCAGCAGGGGACTAGCTTACGAGCAGTACTTC. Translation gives CASRGLAYEQYF.

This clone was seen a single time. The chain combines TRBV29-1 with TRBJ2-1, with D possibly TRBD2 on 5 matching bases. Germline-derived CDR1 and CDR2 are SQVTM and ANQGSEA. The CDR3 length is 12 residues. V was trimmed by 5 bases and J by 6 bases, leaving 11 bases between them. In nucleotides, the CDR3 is TGCAGCGTTTTGTCGGGGTCCAATGAGCAGTTCTTC. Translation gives CSVLSGSNEQFF.

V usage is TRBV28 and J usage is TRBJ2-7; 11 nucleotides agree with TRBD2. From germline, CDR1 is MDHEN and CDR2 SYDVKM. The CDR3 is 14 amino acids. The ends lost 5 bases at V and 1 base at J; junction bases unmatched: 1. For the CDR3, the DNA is TGTGCCAGCAGTGCTAGCGGGAGGTCCTACGAGCAGTACTTC. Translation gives CASSASGRSYEQYF.

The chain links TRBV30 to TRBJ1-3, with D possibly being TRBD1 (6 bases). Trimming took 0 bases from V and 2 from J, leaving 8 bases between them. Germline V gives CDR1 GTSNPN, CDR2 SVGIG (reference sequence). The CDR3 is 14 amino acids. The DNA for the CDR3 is TGTGCCTGGAGTGTAACAGGGACTGGAAACACCATATATTTT. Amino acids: CAWSVTGTGNTIYF.

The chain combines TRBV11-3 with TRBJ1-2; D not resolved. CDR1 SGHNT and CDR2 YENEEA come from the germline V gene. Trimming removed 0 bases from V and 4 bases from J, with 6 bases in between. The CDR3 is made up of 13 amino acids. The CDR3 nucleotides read TGTGCCAGCAGCTTAGATACTGGCTATGGCTACACCTTC. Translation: CASSLDTGYGYTF.

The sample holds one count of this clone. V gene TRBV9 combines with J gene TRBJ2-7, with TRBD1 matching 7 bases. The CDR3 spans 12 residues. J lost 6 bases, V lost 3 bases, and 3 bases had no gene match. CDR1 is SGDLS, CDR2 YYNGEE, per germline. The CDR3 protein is CASSGQGVEQYF. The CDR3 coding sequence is TGTGCCAGCAGCGGACAGGGTGTCGAGCAGTACTTC.

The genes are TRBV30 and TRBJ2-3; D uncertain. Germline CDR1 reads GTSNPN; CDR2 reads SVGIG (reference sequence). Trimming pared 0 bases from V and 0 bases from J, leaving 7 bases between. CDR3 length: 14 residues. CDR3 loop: CAWSVLASTDTQYF. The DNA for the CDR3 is TGTGCCTGGAGTGTATTGGCAAGCACAGATACGCAGTATTTT.

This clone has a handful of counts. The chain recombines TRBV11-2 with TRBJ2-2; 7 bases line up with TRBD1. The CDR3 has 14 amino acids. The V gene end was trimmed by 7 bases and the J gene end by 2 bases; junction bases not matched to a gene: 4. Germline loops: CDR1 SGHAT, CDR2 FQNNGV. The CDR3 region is CASNRQGNTGELFF. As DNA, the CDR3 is TGTGCCAGCAACCGACAGGGAAACACCGGGGAGCTGTTTTTT.

The CDR3 DNA reads as TGCGCCAGCAGTTTCGTAGCGGGAGCCATAGAGACCCAGTACTTC. Protein sequence: CASSFVAGAIETQYF. The chain employs TRBV10-2 and TRBJ2-5; 9 bases are shared with TRBD2. CDR1 WSHSY and CDR2 SAAADI come from the germline V gene. V lost 5 bases, J lost 4 bases, and 8 bases stayed unmatched. The CDR3 is 15 residues long.

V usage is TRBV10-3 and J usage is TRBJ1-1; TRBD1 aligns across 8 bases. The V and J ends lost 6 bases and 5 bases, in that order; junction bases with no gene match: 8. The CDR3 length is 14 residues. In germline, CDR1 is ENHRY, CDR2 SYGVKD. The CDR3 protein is CAIRPQGARTEAFF. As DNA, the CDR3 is TGTGCCATCAGGCCGCAGGGGGCGCGAACTGAAGCTTTCTTT.

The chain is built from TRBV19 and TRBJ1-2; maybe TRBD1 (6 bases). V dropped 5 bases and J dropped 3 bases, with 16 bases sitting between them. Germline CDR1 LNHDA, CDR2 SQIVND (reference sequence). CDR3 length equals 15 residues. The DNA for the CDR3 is TGTGCCAGTAGTGTTACTGGGGGCCCACACTATGGCTACACCTTC. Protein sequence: CASSVTGGPHYGYTF.

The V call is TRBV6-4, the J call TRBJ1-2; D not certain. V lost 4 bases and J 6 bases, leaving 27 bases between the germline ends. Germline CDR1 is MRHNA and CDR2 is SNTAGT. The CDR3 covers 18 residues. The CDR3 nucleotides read TGTGCCAGCAGTGTGGAGGTAGGCTCTATCGGACGTCCAAATGGCTACACCTTC. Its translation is CASSVEVGSIGRPNGYTF.

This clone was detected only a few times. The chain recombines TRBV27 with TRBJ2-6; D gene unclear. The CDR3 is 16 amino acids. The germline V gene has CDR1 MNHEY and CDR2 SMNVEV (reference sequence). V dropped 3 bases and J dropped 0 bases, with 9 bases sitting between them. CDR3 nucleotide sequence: TGTGCCAGCAGTTTGCTTGTGAGCTCTGGGGCCAACGTCCTGACTTTC. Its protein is CASSLLVSSGANVLTF.

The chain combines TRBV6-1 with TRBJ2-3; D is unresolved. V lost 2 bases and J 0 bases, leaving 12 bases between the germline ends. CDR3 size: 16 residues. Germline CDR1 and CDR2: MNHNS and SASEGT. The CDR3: CASSEYGGTSTDTQYF. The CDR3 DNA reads TGTGCCAGCAGTGAATATGGCGGTACTAGCACAGATACGCAGTATTTT.

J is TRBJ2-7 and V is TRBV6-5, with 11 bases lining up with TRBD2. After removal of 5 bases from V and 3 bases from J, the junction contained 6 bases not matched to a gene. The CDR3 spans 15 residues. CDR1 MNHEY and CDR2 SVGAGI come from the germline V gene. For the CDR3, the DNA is TGTGCCAGCAGTCCCGGACTAGCGGGTATCTACGAGCAGTACTTC. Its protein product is CASSPGLAGIYEQYF.

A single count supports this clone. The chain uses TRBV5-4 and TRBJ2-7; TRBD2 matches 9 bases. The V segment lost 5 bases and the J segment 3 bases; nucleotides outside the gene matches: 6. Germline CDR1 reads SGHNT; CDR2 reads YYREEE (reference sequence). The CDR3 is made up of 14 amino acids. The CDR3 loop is CASRQAGGGYEQYF. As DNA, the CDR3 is TGTGCCAGCAGACAGGCGGGGGGGGGCTACGAGCAGTACTTC.

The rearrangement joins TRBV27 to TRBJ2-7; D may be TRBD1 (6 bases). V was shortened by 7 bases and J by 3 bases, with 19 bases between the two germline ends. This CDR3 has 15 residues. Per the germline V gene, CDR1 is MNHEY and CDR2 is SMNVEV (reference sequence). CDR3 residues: CASNPEPTGLYEQYF. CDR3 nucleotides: TGTGCCAGCAACCCGGAGCCCACAGGGCTCTACGAGCAGTACTTC.